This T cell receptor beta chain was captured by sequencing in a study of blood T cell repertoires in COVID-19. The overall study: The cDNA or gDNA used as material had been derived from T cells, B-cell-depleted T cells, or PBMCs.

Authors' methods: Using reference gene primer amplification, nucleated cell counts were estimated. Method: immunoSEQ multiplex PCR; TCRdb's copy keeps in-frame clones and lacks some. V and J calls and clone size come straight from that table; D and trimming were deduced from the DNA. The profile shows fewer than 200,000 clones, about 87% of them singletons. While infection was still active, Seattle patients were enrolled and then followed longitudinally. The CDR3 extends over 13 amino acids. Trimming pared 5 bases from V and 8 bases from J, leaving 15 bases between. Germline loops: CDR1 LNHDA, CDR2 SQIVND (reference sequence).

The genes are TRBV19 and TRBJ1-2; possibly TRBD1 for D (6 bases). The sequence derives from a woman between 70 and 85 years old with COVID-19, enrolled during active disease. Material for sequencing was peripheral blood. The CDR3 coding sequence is TGTGCCAGTAGTCCTACAGGGTTTCGCGGCTACACCTTC. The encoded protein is CASSPTGFRGYTF.